A single sample is the source of the 18 T cell receptor beta chains below, sequenced in a study of T-cell reconstitution after alpha-beta-depleted transplantation in children. Using unique molecular identifiers, the investigators prepared the TCRbeta library. Each CDR3 protein is one row after TCRdb ran MiXCR on the PCR reads. The table shows about 120,000 distinct CDR3 sequences, with under 25% occurring only once. Sequenced here: PBMCs, mostly from graft donor cells, sampled 180 days after TCRalphabeta/CD19-depleted stem cell transplant. The source of these receptors is a male patient aged 2-15 years who had a stem cell transplant for chronic granulomatous disease, so the T cells may come from the graft donor.

In DNA form, the CDR3 reads TGCGCCAGCAGCTTGGGGGATTACGCAGATACGCAGTATTTT. Translated, it gives CASSLGDYADTQYF. The chain recombines TRBV5-1 with TRBJ2-3; D remains unclear. Per the germline V gene, CDR1 is SGHRS and CDR2 is YFSETQ. Between the trimmed V and J ends, which lost 0 bases and 4 bases, there was a span of 9 bases. The CDR3 is 14 residues long.

This clonotype was recorded a few times. This rearrangement joins TRBV12-3 or TRBV12-4 to TRBJ2-1; D is perhaps TRBD1 (6 bases). The CDR3 is 14 amino acids. The V end lost 3 bases, the J end lost 4 bases, and 10 bases lay between the germline ends. The CDR3 nucleotides are TGTGCCAGCAGTTTTCGGGACACTTACAATGAGCAGTTCTTC. Its translation: CASSFRDTYNEQFF.

The chain carries TRBV18 and TRBJ1-5; D not resolved. Germline values: CDR1 KGHSH, CDR2 LQKENI. The CDR3 loop spans 14 amino acids. Trimming stripped 2 bases from V and 1 base from J, with 6 bases between. The CDR3: CASSPLGSNQPQHF. The CDR3, as DNA: TGTGCCAGCTCACCATTAGGGAGCAATCAGCCCCAGCATTTT. Combining the CDR3 with reference TRBV18 and TRBJ1-5 gives the whole variable domain NAGVMQNPRHLVRRRGQEARLRCSPMKGHSHVYWYRQLPEEGLKFMVYLQKENIIDESGMPKERFSAEFPKEGPSILRIQQVVRGDSAAYFCASSPLGSNQPQHFGDGTRLSIL.

This clonotype has at least ten counts. V is TRBV7-8 and J is TRBJ2-3; no clear D. The CDR3 totals 14 residues. Germline values: CDR1 SGHVS, CDR2 FQNEAQ. The V end lost 0 bases, the J end lost 6 bases, and 10 bases lay between the germline ends. Written as DNA, the CDR3 is TGTGCCAGCAGCTTAGCCGAAAGTAGGGATACGCAGTATTTT. Translated: CASSLAESRDTQYF.

This clonotype was recorded at least ten times. The chain carries TRBV6-2 or TRBV6-3 and TRBJ2-7, with a weak D call TRBD2 (5 bases). The V gene's germline CDR1 is MNHEY and CDR2 SVGEGT. The V and J ends lost 2 bases and 4 bases respectively, with 15 bases between them. This CDR3 comprises 15 residues. The CDR3 sequence is CASSYGGPRVYEQYF. In nucleotides, the CDR3 is TGTGCCAGCAGTTACGGTGGACCGAGGGTATACGAGCAGTACTTC.

This clonotype came up a few times. A read error may be the cause here, since a much bigger clone is one base away. CDR3 in DNA: TGCTGTGCTAGCGCTGCGGCGGGAGAAGGCTCTCTAGAGACCCAGTACTTC. Its protein is CCASAAAGEGSLETQYF. The V call is TRBV20-1, the J call TRBJ2-5; TRBD2 agrees at 7 bases. Germline CDR1 reads DFQATT; CDR2 reads SNEGSKA (reference sequence). This CDR3 has 17 residues.

This clonotype came up many times. J is TRBJ2-7 and V is TRBV5-6; no clear D. Between the trimmed V and J ends, which lost 5 bases and 0 bases, there was a span of 9 bases. The length of the CDR3 is 13 residues. CDR1 is SGHDT and CDR2 is YYEEEE in the germline V gene. CDR3 sequence reads: CASSLGRSYEQYF. For the CDR3, the DNA is TGTGCCAGCAGTTTAGGGCGCTCCTACGAGCAGTACTTC.

The CDR3 DNA follows: TGCGCCAGCAGTGAGGCGGGAGCAACCTACGAGCAGTACTTC. This encodes CASSEAGATYEQYF. The J gene is TRBJ2-7, the V gene TRBV10-1, with 7 bases fitting TRBD2. Germline loops: CDR1 WNHNN, CDR2 SYGVQD (reference sequence). V was clipped by 2 bases and J by 2 bases; unmatched bases: 3. This CDR3 is 14 amino acids long.

There are many counts of this clonotype. The V call is TRBV18, the J call TRBJ2-5; the D gene is possibly TRBD1 (6 bases). Germline CDR1 is KGHSH and CDR2 is LQKENI. V lost 3 bases and J lost 4, with 18 bases in between. The CDR3 spans 16 residues. The CDR3: CASSPIQAQGRETQYF. CDR3 sequence (DNA): TGTGCCAGCTCACCCATACAAGCACAGGGCAGAGAGACCCAGTACTTC.

The chain employs TRBV18 and TRBJ1-2; 8 bases map to TRBD1. The CDR3 spans 14 residues. V lost 5 bases, J lost 14 bases, and 16 bases stayed unmatched. The germline gives CDR1 KGHSH, CDR2 LQKENI. CDR3 nucleotide sequence: TGTGCCAGCTCAAAGAATCGGGACAGGACCCTCCAAACCTTC. This gives the protein CASSKNRDRTLQTF.

This clonotype was recorded at least ten times. V gene TRBV12-3 or TRBV12-4 combines with J gene TRBJ1-1; the D gene is possibly TRBD1 (5 bases). The CDR3 consists of 11 residues. V lost 2 bases to trimming and J lost 10 bases, with 8 bases between them. CDR3 DNA sequence: TGTGCCAGCAGTTTAACAGGCGTAGCTTTCTTT. Encoded protein: CASSLTGVAFF.

Many counts were recorded for this clonotype. This rearrangement joins TRBV20-1 to TRBJ2-5; no clear D gene. Germline V gene lookup returns CDR1 DFQATT and CDR2 SNEGSKA (reference sequence). The CDR3 has 11 amino acids. The V and J ends lost 0 bases and 7 bases respectively, with 6 bases between them. The CDR3 region has the DNA TGCAGTGCTAGAGATTTAAGGACCCAGTACTTC. It is translated as CSARDLRTQYF.

In its sample, this clonotype was seen many times. This sequence joins TRBV11-2 and TRBJ2-5; 8 bases line up with TRBD2. The CDR3 is 14 residues long. With V trimmed by 1 base and J by 3 bases, 1 base remained unmatched. Germline V gene sequence: CDR1 SGHAT, CDR2 FQNNGV. The CDR3 sequence is CASSLGRGEETQYF. CDR3 in DNA: TGTGCCAGCAGCTTAGGGCGGGGGGAAGAGACCCAGTACTTC.

This chain joins TRBV7-2 and TRBJ1-2; the match to TRBD1 covers 7 bases. From germline, CDR1 is SGHTA and CDR2 FQGNSA. The CDR3 loop spans 14 amino acids. Germline trimming cut 8 bases from V and 5 bases from J; bases unmatched to any gene: 11. The CDR3 sequence is CASGPADREYGYTF. CDR3 nucleotide sequence: TGTGCCAGCGGCCCGGCCGACAGGGAATATGGCTACACCTTC.

This chain connects TRBV18 to TRBJ2-7; D may be TRBD1 (8 bases). The CDR3 contains 14 residues. Between the trimmed V and J ends, which lost 5 bases and 5 bases, there was a span of 16 bases. Germline values: CDR1 KGHSH, CDR2 LQKENI. Here the CDR3 reads CASSTDRGGNEQYF. The CDR3 nucleotides read TGTGCCAGCTCAACCGACAGGGGAGGGAACGAGCAGTACTTC. Looking up the rest from reference TRBV18 and TRBJ2-7 gives the full variable domain: NAGVMQNPRHLVRRRGQEARLRCSPMKGHSHVYWYRQLPEEGLKFMVYLQKENIIDESGMPKERFSAEFPKEGPSILRIQQVVRGDSAAYFCASSTDRGGNEQYFGPGTRLTVT.

There are many counts of this clonotype. The chain combines TRBV20-1 with TRBJ1-1; a possible D gene is TRBD1 (6 bases). V was trimmed by 0 bases and J by 5 bases, leaving 16 bases between them. Per the germline V gene, CDR1 is DFQATT and CDR2 is SNEGSKA (reference sequence). The CDR3 runs 15 residues. In DNA form, the CDR3 reads TGCAGTGCTAGAGATTCGTGGGGGCGAATTACTGAAGCTTTCTTT. This translates into CSARDSWGRITEAFF.

This clonotype has a handful of counts. The gene calls are TRBV12-3 or TRBV12-4 and TRBJ2-2; either TRBD1 or TRBD2 may fit D (6 bases each). There are 17 residues in the CDR3. Trimming shortened V by 7 bases and J by 6 bases, and 24 bases separated the two germline ends. The CDR3 here is CASTYLGGLVGAGELFF. As DNA, the CDR3 is TGTGCCAGCACTTATCTAGGGGGGCTGGTGGGCGCCGGGGAGCTGTTTTTT.

The chain has TRBV20-1 and TRBJ2-3; 8 bases fit TRBD1. This CDR3 contains 16 residues. Trimming cost V 0 bases and J 4 bases; bases outside gene matches: 9. Per germline, CDR1 DFQATT and CDR2 SNEGSKA (reference sequence). The CDR3 protein is CSARDFSGGEADTQYF. The CDR3 coding sequence is TGCAGTGCTAGAGATTTTTCAGGGGGCGAGGCAGATACGCAGTATTTT.